This is a list of T cell receptor beta chains from one sample in a study of blood T cells in healthy people across ages. TCRdb reprocessed the 5' RACE reads with MiXCR, giving one entry per CDR3 protein. This table has 850,000 to 1,100,000 distinct CDR3 sequences, under 40% appearing once. Sequences were obtained from blood. All receptors derive from a man between 18 and 35 years old in good health. CDR3s include the opening cysteine and the closing phenylalanine or tryptophan. A D gene is named only where the DNA matches it firmly. Rows give clone size only sometimes, using once, few, many, or a class for an expanded clone.

clone_size: -
v_call: TRBV24-1
j_call: TRBJ2-4
cdr3_length: 16
d_call: TRBD2
cdr3_aa: CATSESGTGRENIQYF
cdr3_nt: TGTGCCACCAGCGAATCCGGGACGGGGAGGGAAAACATTCAGTACTTC

clone_size: -
v_call: TRBV6-1
j_call: TRBJ1-3
cdr3_length: 16
d_call: -
cdr3_aa: CASSGPGHHSGNTIYF
cdr3_nt: TGTGCCAGCAGTGGACCGGGACACCACTCTGGAAACACCATATATTTT

clone_size: -
v_call: TRBV4-3
j_call: TRBJ2-5
cdr3_length: 18
d_call: TRBD1
cdr3_aa: CASSQDRVSGTGVYGQYF
cdr3_nt: TGCGCCAGCAGCCAAGATCGGGTATCCGGGACAGGGGTCTACGGGCAGTACTTC

clone_size: -
v_call: TRBV10-3
j_call: TRBJ1-6
cdr3_length: 13
d_call: TRBD1
cdr3_aa: CAVRDRDLSPPHF
cdr3_nt: TGTGCCGTCAGGGACAGGGATCTCTCCCCCCCCCACTTT

clone_size: few
v_call: TRBV30
j_call: TRBJ1-5
cdr3_length: 14
d_call: -
cdr3_aa: CAWSGGYSNQPQHF
cdr3_nt: TGTGCCTGGAGTGGGGGATATAGCAATCAGCCCCAGCATTTT

clone_size: -
v_call: TRBV3-1
j_call: TRBJ1-1
cdr3_length: 17
d_call: TRBD1
cdr3_aa: CASSQDQEGAKEVEAFF
cdr3_nt: TGTGCCAGCAGCCAAGATCAGGAGGGGGCGAAGGAGGTTGAAGCTTTCTTT

clone_size: -
v_call: TRBV10-3
j_call: TRBJ2-7
cdr3_length: 11
d_call: TRBD1
cdr3_aa: CAAKGAYEQYF
cdr3_nt: TGTGCCGCAAAGGGGGCTTACGAGCAGTACTTC

clone_size: -
v_call: TRBV12-3/TRBV12-4
j_call: TRBJ2-5
cdr3_length: 15
d_call: TRBD1
cdr3_aa: CASSPTGFEAETQYF
cdr3_nt: TGTGCCAGCAGTCCGACAGGGTTTGAGGCAGAGACCCAGTACTTC

clone_size: -
v_call: TRBV27
j_call: TRBJ2-1
cdr3_length: 16
d_call: TRBD1
cdr3_aa: CASSPETGAVYNEQFF
cdr3_nt: TGTGCCAGCAGCCCTGAGACAGGGGCTGTTTACAATGAGCAGTTCTTC

clone_size: -
v_call: TRBV5-1
j_call: TRBJ2-5
cdr3_length: 15
d_call: -
cdr3_aa: CASSLAVREVNEQYF
cdr3_nt: TGCGCCAGCAGCTTGGCGGTCAGGGAGGTCAATGAGCAGTACTTC

clone_size: -
v_call: TRBV6-2/TRBV6-3
j_call: TRBJ2-7
cdr3_length: 13
d_call: -
cdr3_aa: CASSYSPIYEQYF
cdr3_nt: TGTGCCAGCAGCTACTCGCCCATCTACGAGCAGTACTTC

clone_size: -
v_call: TRBV19
j_call: TRBJ1-5
cdr3_length: 14
d_call: -
cdr3_aa: CASSKEDRNQPQHF
cdr3_nt: TGTGCCAGTAGTAAGGAGGATCGCAATCAGCCCCAGCATTTT

clone_size: few
v_call: TRBV20-1
j_call: TRBJ1-5
cdr3_length: 15
d_call: TRBD1
cdr3_aa: CSAALQGAINQPQHF
cdr3_nt: TGCAGTGCTGCGCTACAGGGGGCAATCAATCAGCCCCAGCATTTT

clone_size: -
v_call: TRBV20-1
j_call: TRBJ1-1
cdr3_length: 14
d_call: -
cdr3_aa: CSARVGDQNTEAFF
cdr3_nt: TGCAGTGCTAGAGTCGGGGATCAGAACACTGAAGCTTTCTTT

clone_size: -
v_call: TRBV6-2/TRBV6-3
j_call: TRBJ1-1
cdr3_length: 15
d_call: -
cdr3_aa: CASSHRDIMNTEAFF
cdr3_nt: TGTGCCAGCAGCCACAGGGATATAATGAACACTGAAGCTTTCTTT

clone_size: -
v_call: TRBV7-9
j_call: TRBJ1-6
cdr3_length: 16
d_call: -
cdr3_aa: CASSHRDSTYNSPLHF
cdr3_nt: TGTGCCAGCAGCCACCGAGATTCTACCTATAATTCACCCCTCCACTTT

clone_size: -
v_call: TRBV4-2
j_call: TRBJ2-3
cdr3_length: 15
d_call: -
cdr3_aa: CASSSGTQSTDTQYF
cdr3_nt: TGTGCCAGCAGCTCCGGGACCCAGAGCACAGATACGCAGTATTTT

clone_size: -
v_call: TRBV7-2
j_call: TRBJ1-1
cdr3_length: 13
d_call: TRBD1
cdr3_aa: CASSFGQAAEAFF
cdr3_nt: TGTGCCAGCAGCTTCGGACAGGCGGCTGAAGCTTTCTTT

clone_size: few
v_call: TRBV5-1
j_call: TRBJ1-1
cdr3_length: 14
d_call: TRBD1
cdr3_aa: CASQSGTGNTEAFF
cdr3_nt: TGCGCCAGCCAATCCGGGACAGGGAACACTGAAGCTTTCTTT

clone_size: many
v_call: TRBV2
j_call: TRBJ1-4
cdr3_length: 12
d_call: -
cdr3_aa: CASRATNEKLFF
cdr3_nt: TGTGCCAGCAGGGCAACTAATGAAAAACTGTTTTTT

clone_size: few
v_call: TRBV12-3/TRBV12-4
j_call: TRBJ2-6
cdr3_length: 18
d_call: TRBD1
cdr3_aa: CASSPPGQGISGANVLTF
cdr3_nt: TGTGCCAGCAGTCCCCCGGGACAGGGGATCTCTGGGGCCAACGTCCTGACTTTC

clone_size: few
v_call: TRBV6-5
j_call: TRBJ2-5
cdr3_length: 15
d_call: TRBD1
cdr3_aa: CASSYTRQGRETQYF
cdr3_nt: TGTGCCAGCAGTTACACCCGACAGGGTCGAGAGACCCAGTACTTC

clone_size: -
v_call: TRBV20-1
j_call: TRBJ2-3
cdr3_length: 17
d_call: -
cdr3_aa: CSARGVAEGLRTDAQYF
cdr3_nt: TGCAGTGCTAGAGGAGTGGCGGAGGGGCTTCGCACAGATGCGCAGTATTTT

clone_size: -
v_call: TRBV4-1
j_call: TRBJ1-4
cdr3_length: 15
d_call: TRBD1
cdr3_aa: CASSPSTGSNEKLFF
cdr3_nt: TGCGCCAGCAGCCCATCGACAGGGTCTAATGAAAAACTGTTTTTT

clone_size: -
v_call: TRBV5-1
j_call: TRBJ1-4
cdr3_length: 18
d_call: TRBD1
cdr3_aa: CASSLNPWTGDFKEKLFF
cdr3_nt: TGCGCCAGCAGCTTGAACCCTTGGACAGGGGATTTTAAGGAAAAACTGTTTTTT

clone_size: once
v_call: TRBV25-1
j_call: TRBJ2-5
cdr3_length: 12
d_call: TRBD1
cdr3_aa: CAAGGAWETQYF
cdr3_nt: TGTGCGGCAGGGGGCGCCTGGGAGACCCAGTACTTC

clone_size: few
v_call: TRBV4-1
j_call: TRBJ1-4
cdr3_length: 14
d_call: -
cdr3_aa: CASSQGVTNEKLFF
cdr3_nt: TGCGCCAGCAGCCAGGGGGTGACTAATGAAAAACTGTTTTTT

clone_size: many
v_call: TRBV2
j_call: TRBJ1-2
cdr3_length: 14
d_call: -
cdr3_aa: CASGDRKPDYGYTF
cdr3_nt: TGTGCCAGCGGCGACAGGAAACCTGACTATGGCTACACCTTC

clone_size: -
v_call: TRBV20-1
j_call: TRBJ1-1
cdr3_length: 14
d_call: -
cdr3_aa: CSARGDGPETEAFF
cdr3_nt: TGCAGTGCTAGGGGGGACGGTCCGGAGACTGAAGCTTTCTTT

clone_size: -
v_call: TRBV4-3
j_call: TRBJ2-7
cdr3_length: 14
d_call: TRBD1
cdr3_aa: CASSQETGFYEQYF
cdr3_nt: TGCGCCAGCAGCCAGGAGACAGGGTTCTACGAGCAGTACTTC

clone_size: -
v_call: TRBV12-3/TRBV12-4
j_call: TRBJ2-6
cdr3_length: 18
d_call: TRBD1
cdr3_aa: CASSFRDRGRTGANVLTF
cdr3_nt: TGTGCCAGCAGTTTTAGGGACAGGGGGCGAACTGGGGCCAACGTCCTGACTTTC

clone_size: few
v_call: TRBV12-3/TRBV12-4
j_call: TRBJ2-5
cdr3_length: 13
d_call: -
cdr3_aa: CASTLGVQETQYF
cdr3_nt: TGTGCCAGCACCCTCGGGGTGCAAGAGACCCAGTACTTC